This T cell receptor beta chain appears in the sequencing data of a study of T cells in localized non-small cell lung cancer. Germline CDR1 and CDR2: SGHDT and YYEEEE. The CDR3 totals 14 residues. V trimming: 5 bases; J trimming: 7 bases; junction bases outside the gene matches: 11. As concerns this clone: The antigen is undetermined.

TCRdb keeps only in-frame clones here, not all; method: immunoSEQ multiplex PCR. The sample has tens of thousands of clones; roughly 80% are singletons. Findings of the study overall: A median roughly 50 of the top 100 tumor clones appeared in adjacent lung. Because sequencing included only one region (of the tumor), heterogeneity remains possible. Higher blood T cell density tracked longer overall survival. T cell clonality was highest in uninvolved adjacent lung, above tumor.

The rearrangement uses TRBV5-6 and TRBJ1-2; 7 positions match TRBD1. Sample: PBMCs, taken before any cancer treatment. The receptor was isolated from a man aged 40-75 years with stage II lung adenocarcinoma. CDR3 in DNA: TGTGCCAGCAGTTCCTCAGGGGGAGTAAGTGGCTACACCTTC. Protein: CASSSSGGVSGYTF.